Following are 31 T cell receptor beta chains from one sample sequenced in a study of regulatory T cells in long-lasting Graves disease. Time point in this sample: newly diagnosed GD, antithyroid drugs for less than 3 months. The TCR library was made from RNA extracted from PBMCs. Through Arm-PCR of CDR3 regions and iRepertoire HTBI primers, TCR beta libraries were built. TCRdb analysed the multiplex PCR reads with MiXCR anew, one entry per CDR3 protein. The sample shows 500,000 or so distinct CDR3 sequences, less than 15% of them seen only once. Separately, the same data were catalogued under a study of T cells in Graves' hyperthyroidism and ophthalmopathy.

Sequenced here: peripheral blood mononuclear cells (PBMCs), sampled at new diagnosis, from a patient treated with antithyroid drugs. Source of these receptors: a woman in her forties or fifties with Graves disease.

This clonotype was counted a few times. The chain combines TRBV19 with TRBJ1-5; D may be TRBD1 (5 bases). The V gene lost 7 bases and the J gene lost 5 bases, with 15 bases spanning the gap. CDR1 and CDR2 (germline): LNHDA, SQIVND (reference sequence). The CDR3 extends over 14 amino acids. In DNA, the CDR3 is TGTGCCAGTACCCGACAGCAACAAGATCAGCCCCAGCATTTT. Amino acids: CASTRQQQDQPQHF.

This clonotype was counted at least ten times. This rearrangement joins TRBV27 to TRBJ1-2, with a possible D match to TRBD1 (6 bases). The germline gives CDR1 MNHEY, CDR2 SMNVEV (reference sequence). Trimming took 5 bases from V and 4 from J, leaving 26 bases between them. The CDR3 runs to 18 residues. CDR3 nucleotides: TGTGCCAGCAGTCCCCGAACGGGACACTTATCCTCCCTCTATGGCTACACCTTC. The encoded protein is CASSPRTGHLSSLYGYTF.

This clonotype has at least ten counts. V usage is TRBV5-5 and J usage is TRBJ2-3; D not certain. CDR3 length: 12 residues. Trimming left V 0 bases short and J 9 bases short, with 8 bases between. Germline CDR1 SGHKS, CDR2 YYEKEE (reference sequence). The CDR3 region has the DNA TGTGCCAGCAGCTTGGCGAGGTGGACGCAGTATTTT. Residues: CASSLARWTQYF.

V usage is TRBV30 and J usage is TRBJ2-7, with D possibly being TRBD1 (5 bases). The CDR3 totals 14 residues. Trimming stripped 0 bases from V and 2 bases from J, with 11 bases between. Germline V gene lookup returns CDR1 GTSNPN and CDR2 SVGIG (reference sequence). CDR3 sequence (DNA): TGTGCCTGGAGTGTAGGACACGGTCCCTACGAGCAGTACTTC. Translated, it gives CAWSVGHGPYEQYF.

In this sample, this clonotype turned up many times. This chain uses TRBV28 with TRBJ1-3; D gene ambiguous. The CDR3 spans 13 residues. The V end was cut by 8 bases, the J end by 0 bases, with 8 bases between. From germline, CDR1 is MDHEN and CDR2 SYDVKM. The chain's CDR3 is CASRKASGNTIYF. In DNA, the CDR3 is TGTGCCAGCCGAAAAGCCTCTGGAAACACCATATATTTT.

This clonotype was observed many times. Here the CDR3 DNA reads TGTGCCAGCAGCTTAGGACACGGCGGGGCCAACGTCCTGACTTTC. This codes for CASSLGHGGANVLTF. This chain links TRBV7-9 with TRBJ2-6; no clear D gene. The V end was cut by 1 base, the J end by 4 bases, with 8 bases between. Germline V lookup: CDR1 SEHNR, CDR2 FQNEAQ (reference sequence). The CDR3 is 15 amino acids. The entire variable domain, with the rest obtained from reference TRBV7-9 and TRBJ2-6, is as follows: DTGVSQNPRHKITKRGQNVTFRCDPISEHNRLYWYRQTLGQGPEFLTYFQNEAQLEKSRLLSDRFSAERPKGSFSTLEIQRTEQGDSAMYLCASSLGHGGANVLTFGAGSRLTVL.

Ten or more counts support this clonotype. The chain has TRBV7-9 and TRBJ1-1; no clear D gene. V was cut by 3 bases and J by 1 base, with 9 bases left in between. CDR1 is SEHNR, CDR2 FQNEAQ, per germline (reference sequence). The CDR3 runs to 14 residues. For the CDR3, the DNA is TGTGCCAGCAGCTTGCGAGAAGGGAACACTGAAGCTTTCTTT. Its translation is CASSLREGNTEAFF.

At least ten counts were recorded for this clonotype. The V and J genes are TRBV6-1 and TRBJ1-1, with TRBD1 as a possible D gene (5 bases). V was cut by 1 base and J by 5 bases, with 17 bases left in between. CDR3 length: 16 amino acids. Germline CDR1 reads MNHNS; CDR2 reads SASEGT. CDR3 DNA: TGTGCCAGCAGTGAAGGTGGGGCTAAGGGATTTACTGAAGCTTTCTTT. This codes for CASSEGGAKGFTEAFF.

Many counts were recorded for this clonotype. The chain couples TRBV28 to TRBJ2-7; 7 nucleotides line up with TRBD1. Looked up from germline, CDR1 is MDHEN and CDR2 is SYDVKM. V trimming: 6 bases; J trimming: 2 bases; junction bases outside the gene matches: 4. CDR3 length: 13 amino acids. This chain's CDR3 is CASSLGGPYEQYF. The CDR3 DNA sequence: TGTGCCAGCAGCTTAGGGGGCCCCTACGAGCAGTACTTC.

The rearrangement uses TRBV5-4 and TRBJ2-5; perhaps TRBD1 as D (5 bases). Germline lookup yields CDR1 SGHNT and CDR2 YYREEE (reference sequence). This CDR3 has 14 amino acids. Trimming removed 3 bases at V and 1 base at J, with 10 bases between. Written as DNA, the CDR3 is TGTGCCAGCAGCTCACCGCAGGGCCAAGAGACCCAGTACTTC. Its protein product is CASSSPQGQETQYF.

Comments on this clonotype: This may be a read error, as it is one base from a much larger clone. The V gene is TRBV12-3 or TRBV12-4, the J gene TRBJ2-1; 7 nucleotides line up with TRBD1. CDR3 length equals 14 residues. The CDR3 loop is CASSSGQPNNVQFF. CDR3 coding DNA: TGTGCCAGCAGCTCGGGACAGCCAAACAATGTGCAGTTCTTC.

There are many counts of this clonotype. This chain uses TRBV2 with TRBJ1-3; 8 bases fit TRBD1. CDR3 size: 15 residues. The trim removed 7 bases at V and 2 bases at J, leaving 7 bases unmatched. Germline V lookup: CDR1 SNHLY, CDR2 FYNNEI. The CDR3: CASILETGAGNTIYF. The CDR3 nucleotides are TGTGCCAGCATACTGGAGACAGGGGCTGGAAACACCATATATTTT.

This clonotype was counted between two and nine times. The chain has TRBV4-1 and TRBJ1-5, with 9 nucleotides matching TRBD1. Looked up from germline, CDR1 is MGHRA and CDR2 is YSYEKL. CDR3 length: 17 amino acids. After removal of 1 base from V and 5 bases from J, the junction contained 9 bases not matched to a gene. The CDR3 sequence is CASSQVPGQGTDQPQHF. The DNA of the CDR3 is TGCGCCAGCAGCCAAGTCCCGGGACAGGGAACCGATCAGCCCCAGCATTTT.

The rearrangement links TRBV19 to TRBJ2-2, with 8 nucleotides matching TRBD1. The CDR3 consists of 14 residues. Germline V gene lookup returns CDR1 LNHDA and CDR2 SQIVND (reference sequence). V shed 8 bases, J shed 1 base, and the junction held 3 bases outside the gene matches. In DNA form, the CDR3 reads TGTGCCAGTTGTGGGACAGGGAACACCGGGGAGCTGTTTTTT. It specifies CASCGTGNTGELFF.

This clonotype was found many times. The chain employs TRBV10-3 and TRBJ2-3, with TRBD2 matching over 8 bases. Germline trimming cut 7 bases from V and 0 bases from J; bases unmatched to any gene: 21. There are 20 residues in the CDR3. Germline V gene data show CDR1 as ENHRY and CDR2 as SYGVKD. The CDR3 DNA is TGTGCCATCAAGCAGGGCTCAACCAGACTACTAGCGGCTAGCACAGATACGCAGTATTTT. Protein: CAIKQGSTRLLAASTDTQYF.

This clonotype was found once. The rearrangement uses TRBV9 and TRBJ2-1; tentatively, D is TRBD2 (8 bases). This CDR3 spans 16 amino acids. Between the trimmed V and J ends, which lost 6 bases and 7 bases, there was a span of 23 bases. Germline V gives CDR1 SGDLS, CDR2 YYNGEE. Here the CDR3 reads CASTPSGGTSRNEQFF. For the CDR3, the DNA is TGTGCCAGCACCCCCTCAGGGGGGACTAGTCGGAATGAGCAGTTCTTC. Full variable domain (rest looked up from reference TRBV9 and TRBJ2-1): DSGVTQTPKHLITATGQRVTLRCSPRSGDLSVYWYQQSLDQGLQFLIQYYNGEERAKGNILERFSAQQFPDLHSELNLSSLELGDSALYFCASTPSGGTSRNEQFFGPGTRLTVL.

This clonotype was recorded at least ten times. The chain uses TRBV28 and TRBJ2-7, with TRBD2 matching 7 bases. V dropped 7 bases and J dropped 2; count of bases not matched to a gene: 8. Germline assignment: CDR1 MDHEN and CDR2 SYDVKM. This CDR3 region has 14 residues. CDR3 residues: CASIPSGGPYEQYF. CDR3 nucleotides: TGTGCCAGCATTCCTAGCGGAGGACCCTACGAGCAGTACTTC. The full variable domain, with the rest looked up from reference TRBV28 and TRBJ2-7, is DVKVTQSSRYLVKRTGEKVFLECVQDMDHENMFWYRQDPGLGLRLIYFSYDVKMKEKGDIPEGYSVSREKKERFSLILESASTNQTSMYLCASIPSGGPYEQYFGPGTRLTVT.

This CDR3 reads CASRRDRGTYEQYF. Here the CDR3 DNA reads TGTGCCAGTAGGCGGGACAGGGGTACCTACGAGCAGTACTTC. The chain recombines TRBV19 with TRBJ2-7, with 10 bases fitting TRBD1. The germline V gene encodes CDR1 LNHDA and CDR2 SQIVND (reference sequence). This CDR3 has 14 residues. Losses at the gene ends were 6 bases for V and 2 bases for J; bases not matched to a gene: 4.

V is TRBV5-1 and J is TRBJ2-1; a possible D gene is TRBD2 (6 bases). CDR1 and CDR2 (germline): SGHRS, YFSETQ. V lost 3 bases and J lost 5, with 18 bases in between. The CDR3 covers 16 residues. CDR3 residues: CASSSGGNFLDNEQFF. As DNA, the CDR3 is TGCGCCAGCAGCTCCGGCGGGAATTTCCTTGACAATGAGCAGTTCTTC.

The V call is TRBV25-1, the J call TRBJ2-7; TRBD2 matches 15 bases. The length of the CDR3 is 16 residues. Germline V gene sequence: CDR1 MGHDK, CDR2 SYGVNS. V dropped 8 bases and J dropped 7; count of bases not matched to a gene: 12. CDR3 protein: CASSPGLAGGHNEQYF. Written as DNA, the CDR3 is TGTGCCAGCTCACCGGGACTAGCGGGGGGCCACAATGAGCAGTACTTC.

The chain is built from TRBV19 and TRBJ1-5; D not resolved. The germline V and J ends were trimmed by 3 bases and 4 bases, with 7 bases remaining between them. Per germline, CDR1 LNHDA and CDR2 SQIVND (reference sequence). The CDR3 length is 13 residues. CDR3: CASSISVNQPQHF. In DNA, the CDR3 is TGTGCCAGTAGTATCAGCGTGAATCAGCCCCAGCATTTT. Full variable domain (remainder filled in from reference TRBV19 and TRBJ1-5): DGGITQSPKYLFRKEGQNVTLSCEQNLNHDAMYWYRQDPGQGLRLIYYSQIVNDFQKGDIAEGYSVSREKKESFPLTVTSAQKNPTAFYLCASSISVNQPQHFGDGTRLSIL.

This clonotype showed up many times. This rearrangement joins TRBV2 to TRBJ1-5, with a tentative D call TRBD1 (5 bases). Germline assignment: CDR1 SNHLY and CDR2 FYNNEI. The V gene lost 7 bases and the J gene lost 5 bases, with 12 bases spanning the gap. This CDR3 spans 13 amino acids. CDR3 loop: CASTVWGDQPQHF. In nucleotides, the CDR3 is TGTGCCAGCACCGTATGGGGGGATCAGCCCCAGCATTTT.

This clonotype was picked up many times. CDR3 sequence reads: CSASSGGQETQYF. The CDR3 nucleotides read TGCAGTGCTTCGTCCGGTGGCCAAGAGACCCAGTACTTC. The rearrangement joins TRBV20-1 to TRBJ2-5; no reliable D call. Trimming stripped 5 bases from V and 1 base from J, with 11 bases between. The CDR3 is 13 residues long. CDR1 and CDR2 from the germline V gene are DFQATT and SNEGSKA (reference sequence).

DNA of the CDR3: TGTGCCATCAGTGAGTCGGCAGGGGGAGCGGCTGAAGCTTTCTTT. This sequence encodes CAISESAGGAAEAFF. The chain is built from TRBV10-3 and TRBJ1-1, with 7 bases aligning to TRBD1. CDR3 length: 15 residues. Losses at the gene ends were 0 bases for V and 6 bases for J; bases not matched to a gene: 7. Germline CDR1 ENHRY, CDR2 SYGVKD.

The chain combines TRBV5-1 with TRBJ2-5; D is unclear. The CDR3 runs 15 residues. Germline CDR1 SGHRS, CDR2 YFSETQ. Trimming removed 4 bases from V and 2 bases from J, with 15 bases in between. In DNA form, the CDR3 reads TGCGCCAGCAGCCAGTCGGGCAGGAGACAAGAGACCCAGTACTTC. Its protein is CASSQSGRRQETQYF.

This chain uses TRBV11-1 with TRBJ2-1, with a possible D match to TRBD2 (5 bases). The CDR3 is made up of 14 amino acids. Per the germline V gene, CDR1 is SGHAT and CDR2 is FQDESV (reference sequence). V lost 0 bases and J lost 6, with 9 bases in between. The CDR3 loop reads CASSLASGRNEQFF. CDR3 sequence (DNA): TGTGCCAGCAGCTTAGCCAGCGGACGCAATGAGCAGTTCTTC.

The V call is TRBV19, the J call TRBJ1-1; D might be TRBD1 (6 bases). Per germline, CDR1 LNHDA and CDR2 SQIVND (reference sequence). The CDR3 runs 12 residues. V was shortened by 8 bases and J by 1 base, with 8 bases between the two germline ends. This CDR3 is CASLGANTEAFF. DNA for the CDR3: TGTGCCAGTTTGGGGGCGAACACTGAAGCTTTCTTT.

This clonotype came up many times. Here the CDR3 DNA reads TGTGCCAGCAGCCCACCCTCCTACACAGATACGCAGTATTTT. Translation: CASSPPSYTDTQYF. V usage is TRBV18 and J usage is TRBJ2-3; D gene ambiguous. V lost 8 bases, J lost 2 bases, and 14 bases lay in between. The CDR3 runs to 14 residues. Germline loops: CDR1 KGHSH, CDR2 LQKENI.

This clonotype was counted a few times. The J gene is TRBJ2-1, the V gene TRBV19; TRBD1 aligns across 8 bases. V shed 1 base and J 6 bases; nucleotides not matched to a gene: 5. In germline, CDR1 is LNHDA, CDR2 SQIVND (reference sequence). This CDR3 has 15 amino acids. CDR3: CASSIGGTGANEQFF. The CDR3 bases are TGTGCCAGTAGTATAGGTGGGACAGGTGCCAATGAGCAGTTCTTC.

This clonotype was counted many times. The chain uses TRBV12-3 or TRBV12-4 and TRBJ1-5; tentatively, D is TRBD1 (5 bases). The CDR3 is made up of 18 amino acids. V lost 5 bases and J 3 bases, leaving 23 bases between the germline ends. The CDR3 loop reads CASSPQRAGFRNNQPQHF. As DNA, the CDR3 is TGTGCCAGCAGTCCGCAGAGGGCAGGGTTCCGTAACAATCAGCCCCAGCATTTT.

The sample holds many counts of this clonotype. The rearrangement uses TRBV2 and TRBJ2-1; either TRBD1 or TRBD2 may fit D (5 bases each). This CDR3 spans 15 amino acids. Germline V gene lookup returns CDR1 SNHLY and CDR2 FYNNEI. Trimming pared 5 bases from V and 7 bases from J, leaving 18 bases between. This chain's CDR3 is CASSPGTGPSNEQFF. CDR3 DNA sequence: TGTGCCAGCAGTCCCGGAACGGGACCTAGTAATGAGCAGTTCTTC. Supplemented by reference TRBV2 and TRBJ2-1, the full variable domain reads EPEVTQTPSHQVTQMGQEVILRCVPISNHLYFYWYRQILGQKVEFLVSFYNNEISEKSEIFDDQFSVERPDGSNFTLKIRSTKLEDSAMYFCASSPGTGPSNEQFFGPGTRLTVL.